A selection of T cell receptor beta chains follows, all from one sample in a study of shared clonotypes between healthy human individuals. Sequenced by immunoSEQ multiplex PCR; TCRdb stores in-frame clones only, minus some. The sample carries about 2.1 million clones, just over 90% recorded once. Sequenced sample: naive CD8+ T cells from PBMCs. These receptors all stem from a man younger than 35 in good health. Some clones in this sample may be carry-over from other donors' samples. The CDR3 runs from the conserved cysteine through the conserved F or W. A D gene is named only where the DNA matches it firmly. Not every row has a clone size; where given, it reads once, few, many or a size class.

clone_size: NA
j_call: TRBJ1-1
v_call: TRBV6-5
d_call: NA
cdr3_nt: TGTGCCAGCAGTTACTCGTCCTCATTGAACACTGAAGCTTTCTTT
cdr3_aa: CASSYSSSLNTEAFF

clone_size: NA
j_call: TRBJ2-1
v_call: TRBV28
d_call: NA
cdr3_nt: TGTGCCAGCAGTTTGTCCCCATCGGATGAGCAGTTCTTC
cdr3_aa: CASSLSPSDEQFF

clone_size: NA
j_call: TRBJ2-7
v_call: TRBV6-1
d_call: TRBD2
cdr3_nt: TGTGCCAGCAGTGAAGCCCGGACTAGCGGTTACGAGCAGTACTTC
cdr3_aa: CASSEARTSGYEQYF

clone_size: NA
j_call: TRBJ2-1
v_call: TRBV11-3
d_call: NA
cdr3_nt: TGTGCCAGCAGCTTAGCGCCCTACAATGAGCAGTTCTTC
cdr3_aa: CASSLAPYNEQFF

clone_size: NA
j_call: TRBJ2-2
v_call: TRBV4-2
d_call: NA
cdr3_nt: TGTGCCAGCAGCCACCCCCCGAGGGGGTTGGACTTAGGGGACACCGGGGAGCTGTTTTTT
cdr3_aa: CASSHPPRGLDLGDTGELFF

clone_size: NA
j_call: TRBJ2-5
v_call: TRBV7-9
d_call: TRBD2
cdr3_nt: TGTGCCAGCAGCTTACCGGCTAGCGGGAGTGGCGAGACCCAGTACTTC
cdr3_aa: CASSLPASGSGETQYF

clone_size: NA
j_call: TRBJ2-7
v_call: TRBV6-1
d_call: NA
cdr3_nt: TGTGCCAGCACCCAATTCTACGAGCAGTACTTC
cdr3_aa: CASTQFYEQYF

clone_size: NA
j_call: TRBJ1-2
v_call: TRBV7-6
d_call: TRBD1
cdr3_nt: TGTGCCAGCAGCTTAGCGGCAGGGGGATCTAACTATGGCTACACCTTC
cdr3_aa: CASSLAAGGSNYGYTF

clone_size: NA
j_call: TRBJ2-7
v_call: TRBV9
d_call: TRBD2
cdr3_nt: TGTGCCAGCAGCGTAGGGATAGCGGGAAGGTACGAGCAGTACTTC
cdr3_aa: CASSVGIAGRYEQYF

clone_size: NA
j_call: TRBJ2-7
v_call: TRBV5-8
d_call: NA
cdr3_nt: TGTGCCAGCAGCCAGGAGGGTAGCTCCTACGAGCAGTACTTC
cdr3_aa: CASSQEGSSYEQYF

clone_size: NA
j_call: TRBJ2-7
v_call: TRBV4-2
d_call: NA
cdr3_nt: TGTGCCAGCAGCCAAGATACCGGTGAGGGCTTGAAGCAGTACTTC
cdr3_aa: CASSQDTGEGLKQYF

clone_size: once
j_call: TRBJ2-1
v_call: TRBV28
d_call: TRBD2
cdr3_nt: TGTGCCAGCAGTCCCTTAGCGGGAGAACTCTATTACAATGAGCAGTTCTTC
cdr3_aa: CASSPLAGELYYNEQFF

clone_size: NA
j_call: TRBJ1-1
v_call: TRBV27
d_call: NA
cdr3_nt: TGTGCCAGCAGTTTCGGGTTAGGGGCAGGGACTGAAGCTTTCTTT
cdr3_aa: CASSFGLGAGTEAFF

clone_size: NA
j_call: TRBJ2-7
v_call: TRBV5-1
d_call: NA
cdr3_nt: TGCGCCAGCAGCTCTAGGGACTCAACCTACGAGCAGTACTTC
cdr3_aa: CASSSRDSTYEQYF

clone_size: NA
j_call: TRBJ2-1
v_call: TRBV6-5
d_call: NA
cdr3_nt: TGTGCAACCGGCGCTTCGGGCTCCTACAATGAGCAGTTCTTC
cdr3_aa: CATGASGSYNEQFF

clone_size: NA
j_call: TRBJ2-1
v_call: TRBV6-1
d_call: NA
cdr3_nt: TGTGCCAGTTTAACCTACAATGAGCAGTTCTTC
cdr3_aa: CASLTYNEQFF

clone_size: NA
j_call: TRBJ2-7
v_call: TRBV5-1
d_call: NA
cdr3_nt: TGCGCCAGCAGCTTGTGGGGAAGCTCCTACGAGCAGTACTTC
cdr3_aa: CASSLWGSSYEQYF

clone_size: few
j_call: TRBJ1-1
v_call: TRBV29-1
d_call: TRBD1
cdr3_nt: TGCAGCGCCAGACAGGGGGGTGAAGCTTTCTTT
cdr3_aa: CSARQGGEAFF

clone_size: NA
j_call: TRBJ2-7
v_call: TRBV4-2
d_call: NA
cdr3_nt: TGTGCCAGCAGCCAAGAAGGGGCCCCCTACGAGCAGTACTTC
cdr3_aa: CASSQEGAPYEQYF

clone_size: NA
j_call: TRBJ2-7
v_call: TRBV6-5
d_call: TRBD1
cdr3_nt: TGTGCCAGCAGTTATTCCCGGGACAGGGCCTACGAGCAGTACTTC
cdr3_aa: CASSYSRDRAYEQYF

clone_size: NA
j_call: TRBJ2-7
v_call: TRBV27
d_call: TRBD1
cdr3_nt: TGTGCCAGCAGTTCCCCAGGGGGCACCTACGAGCAGTACTTC
cdr3_aa: CASSSPGGTYEQYF

clone_size: NA
j_call: TRBJ2-7
v_call: TRBV4-1
d_call: TRBD2
cdr3_nt: TGCGCCAGCAGCCAAGATAGGCTAGCGGGGTACGAGCAGTACTTC
cdr3_aa: CASSQDRLAGYEQYF

clone_size: NA
j_call: TRBJ1-1
v_call: TRBV9
d_call: NA
cdr3_nt: TGTGCCAGCAGCGTAGTCGGGGGGGTGAACACTGAAGCTTTCTTT
cdr3_aa: CASSVVGGVNTEAFF

clone_size: NA
j_call: TRBJ2-5
v_call: TRBV6-6
d_call: TRBD2
cdr3_nt: TGTGCCAGCAGTTATCTAGCGGGAGGAGAGACCCAGTACTTC
cdr3_aa: CASSYLAGGETQYF

clone_size: once
j_call: TRBJ2-7
v_call: TRBV5-1
d_call: NA
cdr3_nt: TGCGCCAGCAGCTTGGAAGGACGCGGAGCAGGGCCCAGGTACGAGCAGTACTTC
cdr3_aa: CASSLEGRGAGPRYEQYF

clone_size: NA
j_call: TRBJ2-7
v_call: TRBV28
d_call: TRBD2
cdr3_nt: TGTGCCAGCAGTTTACCAACTAGCGGGACCGACAGGACCTACGAGCAGTACTTC
cdr3_aa: CASSLPTSGTDRTYEQYF

clone_size: NA
j_call: TRBJ2-7
v_call: TRBV27
d_call: NA
cdr3_nt: TGTGCCAGCAGTTTAGGGCAGGGGTTAAGCGAGCAGTACTTC
cdr3_aa: CASSLGQGLSEQYF

clone_size: NA
j_call: TRBJ2-5
v_call: TRBV30
d_call: NA
cdr3_nt: TGTGCCTGGAGTTCTGGACAGCAAGAGACCCAGTACTTC
cdr3_aa: CAWSSGQQETQYF

clone_size: NA
j_call: TRBJ1-2
v_call: TRBV7-9
d_call: NA
cdr3_nt: TGTGCCAGCAGCGACTCCGGCTACACCTTC
cdr3_aa: CASSDSGYTF

clone_size: NA
j_call: TRBJ2-1
v_call: TRBV27
d_call: NA
cdr3_nt: TGTGCCAGCAGTTTCGACAGAGGGTACAATGAGCAGTTCTTC
cdr3_aa: CASSFDRGYNEQFF

clone_size: once
j_call: TRBJ2-7
v_call: TRBV7-9
d_call: TRBD2
cdr3_nt: TGTGCCAGCAGCACCACTGTCGGGCGGGAGGACGGCTCCTACGAGCAGTACTTC
cdr3_aa: CASSTTVGREDGSYEQYF

clone_size: NA
j_call: TRBJ2-3
v_call: TRBV28
d_call: NA
cdr3_nt: TGTGCCAGCGGAGATACGCAGTATTTT
cdr3_aa: CASGDTQYF

clone_size: NA
j_call: TRBJ2-1
v_call: TRBV4-1
d_call: NA
cdr3_nt: TGCGCCAGCAGCCAAGACAGTAGCTCCTACAATGAGCAGTTCTTC
cdr3_aa: CASSQDSSSYNEQFF

clone_size: NA
j_call: TRBJ1-2
v_call: TRBV9
d_call: NA
cdr3_nt: TGTGCCAGCAGCGGTGCGGGGATCTCAACCTATGGCTACACCTTC
cdr3_aa: CASSGAGISTYGYTF

clone_size: NA
j_call: TRBJ2-7
v_call: TRBV27
d_call: NA
cdr3_nt: TGTGCCAGCAGTACCAGGGTCCGGTACGAGCAGTACTTC
cdr3_aa: CASSTRVRYEQYF

clone_size: NA
j_call: TRBJ1-5
v_call: TRBV5-6
d_call: TRBD1
cdr3_nt: TGTGCCAGCAGCGTTTTTGGATTACAGGGGGAATATAGCAATCAGCCCCAGCATTTT
cdr3_aa: CASSVFGLQGEYSNQPQHF

clone_size: NA
j_call: TRBJ1-3
v_call: TRBV25-1
d_call: NA
cdr3_nt: TGTGCCAGCAGTGATCTCCCTTACGGGTCTGGAAACACCATATATTTT
cdr3_aa: CASSDLPYGSGNTIYF

clone_size: NA
j_call: TRBJ2-7
v_call: TRBV7-8
d_call: NA
cdr3_nt: TGTGCCAGCAGCTTTGCCCTTAGCGGGACAGGACGCTCCTACGAGCAGTACTTC
cdr3_aa: CASSFALSGTGRSYEQYF

clone_size: NA
j_call: TRBJ1-5
v_call: TRBV4-1
d_call: NA
cdr3_nt: TGCGCCAGCAGCCACCGGACAGTTGGGACTCAGCCCCAGCATTTT
cdr3_aa: CASSHRTVGTQPQHF

clone_size: NA
j_call: TRBJ1-1
v_call: TRBV4-3
d_call: NA
cdr3_nt: TGCGCCAGCAGCCAAGACACAGAGGAGTATTTGAGCACTGAAGCTTTCTTT
cdr3_aa: CASSQDTEEYLSTEAFF

clone_size: NA
j_call: TRBJ2-3
v_call: TRBV11-2
d_call: NA
cdr3_nt: TGTGCCAGCAGAAGCCGGGGAGGACCCACAGATACGCAGTATTTT
cdr3_aa: CASRSRGGPTDTQYF

clone_size: NA
j_call: TRBJ2-1
v_call: TRBV7-2
d_call: TRBD2
cdr3_nt: TGTGCCAGCAGCTCCCGGACTAGCGGGAGCTTAATTAACAATGAGCAGTTCTTC
cdr3_aa: CASSSRTSGSLINNEQFF